This TCR beta chain was captured in a study of blood T cells in healthy people across ages. Combining a sample-barcoded 5' primer with a J-beta primer mix, a second PCR ran for roughly 7 to 11 cycles. A single record per CDR3 protein comes from TCRdb applying MiXCR to the 5' RACE reads. Of 600,000 to 850,000 distinct CDR3 sequences detected, just under 25% appear once; the ten largest clones hold 9.4%. This clonotype was counted a few times. The sample also formed part of further work on T cells of mothers and their children. That publication notes: In this cohort, donors were three healthy Caucasian mothers plus their six children. Sequencing revealed no T cell clones that were persistent and microchimeric.

The sequenced material came from blood. This clonotype originated in a boy aged 10-17 years in good health.

DNA of the CDR3: TGTGCCAGCAGCCACACAGGGGCCCGAGAGACCCAGTACTTC. Translated: CASSHTGARETQYF. The chain carries TRBV7-8 and TRBJ2-5, with TRBD1 matching over 7 bases. This CDR3 has 14 amino acids. CDR1 and CDR2 (germline): SGHVS, FQNEAQ. V shed 5 bases, J shed 4 bases, and the junction held 7 bases outside the gene matches.